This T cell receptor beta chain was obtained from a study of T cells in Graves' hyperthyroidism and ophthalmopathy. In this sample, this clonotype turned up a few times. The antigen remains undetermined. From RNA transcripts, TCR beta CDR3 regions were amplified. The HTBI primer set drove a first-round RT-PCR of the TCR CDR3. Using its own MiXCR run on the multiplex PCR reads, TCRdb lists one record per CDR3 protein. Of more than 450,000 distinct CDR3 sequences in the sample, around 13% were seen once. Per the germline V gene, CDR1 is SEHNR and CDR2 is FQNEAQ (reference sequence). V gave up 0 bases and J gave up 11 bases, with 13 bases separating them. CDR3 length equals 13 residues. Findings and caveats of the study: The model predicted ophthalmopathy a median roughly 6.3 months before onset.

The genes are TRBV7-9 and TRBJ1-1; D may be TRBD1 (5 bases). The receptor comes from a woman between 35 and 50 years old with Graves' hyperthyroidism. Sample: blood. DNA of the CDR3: TGTGCCAGCAGCTTAGCAGGGGCGGTAAGGGCTTTCTTT. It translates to CASSLAGAVRAFF. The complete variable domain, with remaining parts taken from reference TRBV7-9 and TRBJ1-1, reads DTGVSQNPRHKITKRGQNVTFRCDPISEHNRLYWYRQTLGQGPEFLTYFQNEAQLEKSRLLSDRFSAERPKGSFSTLEIQRTEQGDSAMYLCASSLAGAVRAFFGQGTRLTVV.